This TCR beta chain stems from a study of regulatory T cells in long-lasting Graves disease. Time point noted: newly diagnosed GD, antithyroid drugs for less than 3 months. Preparation of the TCR library used RNA extracted from PBMCs. This clonotype was counted only a few times. The antigen is not known. Regarding the study as a whole: The sample size was small, and this may have reduced accuracy. Repertoires from persistent disease leaned toward TRBV28, TRBJ1-2 and TRBJ2-5.

Germline V CDR1 and CDR2: MNHNS, SASEGT. Trimming pared 4 bases from V and 6 bases from J, leaving 16 bases between. There are 15 residues in the CDR3. Through Arm-PCR of CDR3 regions and iRepertoire HTBI primers, TCR beta libraries were built. TCRdb itself ran the multiplex PCR reads through MiXCR, one entry per CDR3 protein. The table records roughly 320,000 distinct CDR3 sequences, 15% to 20% of them present only once. The same sample was also used in a study of T cells in Graves' hyperthyroidism and ophthalmopathy. That work states: The HTBI set primed first-round TCR CDR3 RT-PCR.

The chain links TRBV6-1 to TRBJ2-1, with D maybe TRBD1 (5 bases). The receptor comes from a middle-aged man with Graves disease. Source: peripheral blood mononuclear cells (PBMCs), taken at new diagnosis, from a patient treated with antithyroid drugs. CDR3 bases: TGTGCCAGCAGTGGTCAGTTAGGAAGGGGCAATGAGCAGTTCTTC. This encodes CASSGQLGRGNEQFF.